These 6 T cell receptor beta chains were all obtained from the same sample, sequenced in a study of blood T cells in healthy people across ages. A sample-barcoded 5' primer and a J-beta primer mix were used in a second PCR of about 7 to 12 cycles. TCRdb re-called the 5' RACE reads with MiXCR, one entry per CDR3 protein. The data contain around 1.5 million distinct CDR3 sequences, around 59% of them singletons. The sequenced sample was blood. Source of these receptors: a man in his late teens or twenties in good health.

V gene TRBV4-1 combines with J gene TRBJ1-2; a weak D match, TRBD1 (6 bases). The CDR3 sequence is 14 residues long. Germline CDR1 and CDR2: MGHRA and YSYEKL. The V and J ends lost 2 bases and 5 bases respectively, with 12 bases between them. CDR3: CASSQTGLGYGYTF. The CDR3 nucleotides are TGCGCCAGCAGCCAAACAGGGTTGGGGTATGGCTACACCTTC.

This clonotype has a single count. This chain connects TRBV20-1 to TRBJ1-5, with 8 bases matching TRBD1. CDR3 length: 15 amino acids. The germline V gene encodes CDR1 DFQATT and CDR2 SNEGSKA (reference sequence). With V trimmed by 5 bases and J by 8 bases, 14 bases remained unmatched. CDR3 sequence reads: CSALEIQGAREPQHF. As DNA, the CDR3 is TGCAGTGCTTTGGAGATCCAGGGGGCGAGGGAGCCCCAGCATTTT.

The CDR3 coding sequence is TGTGCCAGCAGTTTGGCCGGGACTAGCGGGGGCTTAGATACGCAGTATTTT. As protein: CASSLAGTSGGLDTQYF. This sequence joins TRBV27 and TRBJ2-3, with 14 bases that match TRBD2. With V trimmed by 3 bases and J by 5 bases, 7 bases remained unmatched. CDR3 length: 17 amino acids. The germline gives CDR1 MNHEY, CDR2 SMNVEV (reference sequence).

The chain joins TRBV7-2 to TRBJ2-3; D gene uncertain. The V gene's germline CDR1 is SGHTA and CDR2 FQGNSA. The CDR3 totals 14 residues. Trimming removed 3 bases at V and 2 bases at J, with 9 bases between. For the CDR3, the DNA is TGTGCCAGCAGCTTGGCGGACGACACAGATACGCAGTATTTT. Protein sequence: CASSLADDTDTQYF.

The chain recombines TRBV28 with TRBJ2-1, with 9 bases that match TRBD1. There are 14 residues in the CDR3. V lost 4 bases and J lost 15; bases outside the gene matches: 13. Germline V CDR1 and CDR2: MDHEN, SYDVKM. The CDR3 sequence is CASSYRDRVFYLFF. Written as DNA, the CDR3 is TGTGCCAGCAGTTACCGGGACAGGGTGTTTTATCTGTTCTTC. Looking up the rest from reference TRBV28 and TRBJ2-1 gives the full variable domain: DVKVTQSSRYLVKRTGEKVFLECVQDMDHENMFWYRQDPGLGLRLIYFSYDVKMKEKGDIPEGYSVSREKKERFSLILESASTNQTSMYLCASSYRDRVFYLFFGPGTRLTVL.

This chain joins TRBV6-1 and TRBJ2-5; 10 bases line up with TRBD1. TRBJ2-7 explains the end of the DNA better; the J call may be wrong. CDR3 length: 14 residues. CDR1 is MNHNS and CDR2 is SASEGT in the germline V gene. CDR3 sequence reads: CASFLGQGLYEQYF. The CDR3 coding sequence is TGTGCCAGCTTTTTGGGACAGGGGCTTTACGAGCAGTACTTC.